This TCR beta chain was captured in a study of T cells in Graves' hyperthyroidism and ophthalmopathy. The study, taken as a whole, reports: Most expanded thyroid clonotypes above 0.001 recurred in blood.

Germline CDR1 and CDR2: SGHTA and FQGNSA. The CDR3 loop spans 17 amino acids. Trimming cost V 4 bases and J 2 bases, with 20 bases left between them. TCR beta CDR3 regions were amplified from RNA transcripts. HTBI primers were employed in a first-round RT-PCR of the TCR CDR3. TCRdb re-analysed the multiplex PCR reads in MiXCR, keeping a single row per CDR3 protein. The sample lists around 620,000 distinct CDR3 sequences, approximately 14% occurring once. This clonotype occurred a few times. Its antigen is unknown. The PBMCs were sourced from fresh peripheral blood (around 10 ml). The clonotype comes from a woman aged 18-29 years with Graves' ophthalmopathy. Input material: blood. This chain connects TRBV7-2 to TRBJ1-2; D gene ambiguous. CDR3 in DNA: TGTGCCAGCAGCTCTACCATTATAACCGCAAAAAACTATGGCTACACCTTC. The encoded protein is CASSSTIITAKNYGYTF.